This T cell receptor beta chain was identified in a study of blood T cell repertoires in COVID-19. On the study more broadly: The United States, Italy and Spain supplied acute and convalescent COVID-19 samples. T cells, B-cell-depleted T cells, or PBMCs supplied cDNA or gDNA.

V was trimmed by 2 bases and J by 2 bases, leaving 13 bases between them. CDR1 and CDR2 from the germline V gene are MNHNS and SASEGT. The CDR3 is 16 amino acids. Authors' methods: How many nucleated cells were present was estimated from reference gene primer amplification. Libraries were prepared by immunoSEQ multiplex PCR; TCRdb keeps only in-frame clonotypes and omits some of them. For V, J and clone size, that table is used; D and trimming come from the DNA. The profile shows roughly 120,000 clones, less than 85% of them singletons. In its sample, this clone was seen once. V gene TRBV6-1 combines with J gene TRBJ1-5; a weak D match, TRBD1 (5 bases). The TCR originated in a woman aged 55 to 70 with acute or convalescent COVID-19. The sequenced sample consisted of peripheral blood. The CDR3 DNA reads as TGTGCCAGCAGTGAATATGTGGGGCTTGGCAATCAGCCCCAGCATTTT. This sequence encodes CASSEYVGLGNQPQHF.